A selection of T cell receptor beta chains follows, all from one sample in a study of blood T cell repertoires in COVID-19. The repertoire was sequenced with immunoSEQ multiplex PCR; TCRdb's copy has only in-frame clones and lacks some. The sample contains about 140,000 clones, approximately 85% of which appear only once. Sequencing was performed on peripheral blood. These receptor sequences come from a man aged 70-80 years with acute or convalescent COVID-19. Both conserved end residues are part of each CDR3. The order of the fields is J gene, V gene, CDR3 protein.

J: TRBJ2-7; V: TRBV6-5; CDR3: CASSYLGQVGYEQYF
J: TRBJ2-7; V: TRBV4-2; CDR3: CASSPRAEASYEQYF
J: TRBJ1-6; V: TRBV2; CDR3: CASSERTGINSPLHF
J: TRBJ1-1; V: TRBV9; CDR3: CASSVAGGWTEAFF
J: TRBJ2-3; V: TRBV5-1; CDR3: CASSPGAGGGTDTQYF
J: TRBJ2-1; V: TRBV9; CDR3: CASSGGQYNEQFF
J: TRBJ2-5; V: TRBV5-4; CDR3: CASSPRTGWGETQYF
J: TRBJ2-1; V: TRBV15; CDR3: CATSRVDRLDNEQFF
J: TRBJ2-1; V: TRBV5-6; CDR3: CASSLTGQGRRSSYNEQFF
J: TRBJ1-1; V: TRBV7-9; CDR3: CASSLGQFAFF
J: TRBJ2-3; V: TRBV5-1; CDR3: CASSWGTGGDTQYF